This entry lists 28 T cell receptor beta chains sequenced from one sample in a study of identical twins. TCRdb reprocessed the 5' RACE reads with MiXCR, giving one entry per CDR3 protein. The table has around 1.7 million distinct CDR3 sequences, around a third seen once. Sequencing used cord blood. The source is a newborn girl in good health.

This clonotype appeared a few times. The chain couples TRBV3-1 to TRBJ2-5, with 9 bases identical to TRBD1. The germline gives CDR1 LGHDT, CDR2 YNNKEL (reference sequence). J lost 3 bases, V lost 5 bases, and 4 bases had no gene match. The CDR3 consists of 14 residues. The CDR3 region has the DNA TGTGCCAGCAGCACCGGGACAGGGAAAGAGACCCAGTACTTC. Residues: CASSTGTGKETQYF.

This clonotype was detected only a few times. The chain combines TRBV4-2 with TRBJ1-2; weak D call: TRBD1 (5 bases). The CDR3 sequence is 13 residues long. The germline gives CDR1 LGHNA, CDR2 YNFKEQ. V was clipped by 5 bases and J by 8 bases, with 15 bases between them. CDR3 coding DNA: TGTGCCAGCAGCTCCCATGTGGGGGAAGGCTACACCTTC. Its protein is CASSSHVGEGYTF.

Ten or more counts support this clonotype. The chain has TRBV18 and TRBJ1-2, with 7 bases matching TRBD1. The CDR3 is made up of 14 amino acids. V was pared by 2 bases and J by 4 bases, with 4 bases of the junction left unmatched. Germline-derived CDR1 and CDR2 are KGHSH and LQKENI. The CDR3, as DNA: TGTGCCAGCTCACCAGAGGACAGGTCCTATGGCTACACCTTC. This encodes CASSPEDRSYGYTF.

The J gene is TRBJ1-5, the V gene TRBV6-5; D call uncertain. V lost 10 bases and J lost 1, with 11 bases in between. CDR3 size: 13 residues. CDR1 is MNHEY and CDR2 is SVGAGI in the germline V gene. The CDR3 reads CAIARESNQPQHF. The CDR3 nucleotides read TGTGCCATTGCGAGGGAGAGCAATCAGCCCCAGCATTTT.

This clonotype was recorded a few times. CDR3 DNA sequence: TGTGCCAGCAGTTTATGGGGAGACTTAGCGGGACTGGCCTACGAGCAGTACTTC. Translation: CASSLWGDLAGLAYEQYF. The rearrangement links TRBV28 to TRBJ2-7, with 8 bases aligning to TRBD2. With 0 bases clipped from V and 2 bases from J, the junction kept 12 bases outside the gene matches. Germline CDR1 is MDHEN and CDR2 is SYDVKM. The CDR3 runs 18 residues.

This clonotype was counted a few times. The chain employs TRBV30 and TRBJ2-3; D unclear. V was pared by 1 base and J by 0 bases, with 8 bases between. CDR1 and CDR2 from the germline V gene are GTSNPN and SVGIG (reference sequence). The CDR3 sequence is 14 residues long. In nucleotides, the CDR3 is TGTGCCTGGAGTGGGGTCTCTAGCACAGATACGCAGTATTTT. Protein product: CAWSGVSSTDTQYF.

This clonotype was observed at least ten times. The chain joins TRBV24-1 to TRBJ2-4; D possibly corresponds to TRBD1 (5 bases). V lost 1 base to trimming and J lost 8 bases, with 5 bases between them. Germline loops: CDR1 KGHDR, CDR2 SFDVKD. The CDR3 has 12 amino acids. The CDR3 sequence is CATSDLGDIQYF. CDR3 bases: TGTGCCACCAGTGATTTAGGGGACATTCAGTACTTC.

This clonotype occurred once. This chain joins TRBV6-2 or TRBV6-3 and TRBJ2-2; D unresolved. The V gene lost 8 bases and the J gene lost 5 bases, with 15 bases spanning the gap. Germline V gene lookup returns CDR1 MNHEY and CDR2 SVGEGT. CDR3 size: 14 residues. The chain's CDR3 is CASLFRPLTGELFF. The CDR3 DNA sequence: TGTGCCAGCCTGTTTCGGCCTTTAACCGGGGAGCTGTTTTTT.

Points on this clonotype: An end of the junction differs from the germline gene, which may be a read error. The chain combines TRBV12-3 or TRBV12-4 with TRBJ1-1; unclear D gene. The CDR3 is made up of 14 amino acids. CDR3 nucleotides: TGCGCCAGCAGCCACGGACGGCTGAACACTGAAGCTTTCTTT. The encoded protein is CASSHGRLNTEAFF.

V is TRBV18 and J is TRBJ1-4; unclear D gene. The CDR3 has 14 amino acids. Germline V CDR1 and CDR2: KGHSH, LQKENI. V was pared by 2 bases and J by 2 bases, with 6 bases between. CDR3 region: CASSPWVTNEKLFF. The CDR3 DNA follows: TGTGCCAGCTCACCATGGGTCACTAATGAAAAACTGTTTTTT.

This clonotype turned up a few times. The chain has TRBV10-3 and TRBJ2-1; possibly TRBD1 for D (6 bases). Germline assignment: CDR1 ENHRY and CDR2 SYGVKD. The CDR3 totals 13 residues. V was cut by 11 bases and J by 2 bases, with 13 bases left in between. CDR3 bases: TGTGCCGGAGCAGGGACACCCTACAATGAGCAGTTCTTC. It specifies CAGAGTPYNEQFF.

This clonotype was detected a few times. This rearrangement joins TRBV7-9 to TRBJ2-7; 11 bases align to TRBD1. The germline gives CDR1 SEHNR, CDR2 FQNEAQ (reference sequence). The CDR3 runs 14 residues. Trimming cost V 5 bases and J 5 bases; bases outside gene matches: 5. DNA of the CDR3: TGTGCCAGCAGCGCGGACAGGGGGCAGGACGAGCAGTACTTC. Its protein is CASSADRGQDEQYF.

This chain uses TRBV5-5 with TRBJ1-2; D is undetermined. The V end was cut by 4 bases, the J end by 5 bases, with 15 bases between. Germline assignment: CDR1 SGHKS and CDR2 YYEKEE (reference sequence). The CDR3 sequence is 14 residues long. This CDR3 reads CASSGRAAPYGYTF. DNA of the CDR3: TGTGCCAGCAGCGGGAGGGCGGCGCCGTATGGCTACACCTTC.

This clonotype was counted between two and nine times. The rearrangement links TRBV2 to TRBJ1-6; D is unresolved. The CDR3 loop spans 11 amino acids. Germline-derived CDR1 and CDR2 are SNHLY and FYNNEI. Deletions cut 5 bases from V and 11 bases from J, with 7 bases between. This CDR3 reads CASSLTPPLHF. CDR3 bases: TGTGCCAGCAGTCTGACTCCACCCCTCCACTTT.

This clonotype was detected once. The DNA of the CDR3 is TGCAGTGCTAGAGCGGGCTCGGGCCAAGAGACCCAGTACTTC. Amino acid sequence: CSARAGSGQETQYF. This chain joins TRBV20-1 and TRBJ2-5, with D unclear. Trimming stripped 1 base from V and 1 base from J, with 10 bases between. Germline CDR1 DFQATT, CDR2 SNEGSKA (reference sequence). The CDR3 loop spans 14 amino acids.

This clonotype was counted between two and nine times. The chain carries TRBV5-1 and TRBJ1-1, with D unresolved. CDR1 is SGHRS, CDR2 YFSETQ, per germline. This CDR3 is 14 amino acids long. The ends were cut back, 1 base at V and 5 bases at J, with 12 bases in the middle. For the CDR3, the DNA is TGCGCCAGCAGCTTGATTCACGGCCTGACTGAAGCTTTCTTT. Protein sequence: CASSLIHGLTEAFF. The variable domain in full, with the rest retrieved from reference TRBV5-1 and TRBJ1-1, is KAGVTQTPRYLIKTRGQQVTLSCSPISGHRSVSWYQQTPGQGLQFLFEYFSETQRNKGNFPGRFSGRQFSNSRSEMNVSTLELGDSALYLCASSLIHGLTEAFFGQGTRLTVV.

The V gene is TRBV9, the J gene TRBJ1-2, with D tentatively TRBD1 (5 bases). Per the germline V gene, CDR1 is SGDLS and CDR2 is YYNGEE. V dropped 0 bases and J dropped 4 bases, with 13 bases sitting between them. The CDR3 runs 15 residues. The CDR3 is CASSVEGHPTYGYTF. CDR3 DNA sequence: TGTGCCAGCAGCGTAGAAGGACACCCGACCTATGGCTACACCTTC.

The chain carries TRBV28 and TRBJ2-2, with 8 bases fitting TRBD1. Germline V CDR1 and CDR2: MDHEN, SYDVKM. Unmatched junction bases numbered 7, after V lost 6 bases and J lost 7 bases. CDR3 length equals 14 residues. The CDR3 coding sequence is TGTGCCAGCAGACGGCGGACAGGGCTCGGGGAGCTGTTTTTT. Protein sequence: CASRRRTGLGELFF.

About this clonotype: A much larger clone sits a single nucleotide away, making a read error possible. The chain employs TRBV6-5 and TRBJ2-7; D call uncertain. CDR3 length: 13 residues. Germline V lookup: CDR1 MNHEY, CDR2 SVGAGI. The CDR3 here is CAGSYRPSYEQYF. DNA for the CDR3: TGTGCCGGCAGTTACCGACCGTCCTACGAGCAGTACTTC.

This chain joins TRBV2 and TRBJ2-1; the match to TRBD1 covers 10 bases. Per germline, CDR1 SNHLY and CDR2 FYNNEI. The CDR3 has 13 amino acids. The J segment lost 8 bases and the V segment lost 7 bases, leaving 5 bases of the junction unmatched. The CDR3 DNA follows: TGTGCCAGCAAGCCGGGACAGGGGTATGAGCAGTTCTTC. Translated: CASKPGQGYEQFF.

This clonotype was seen a handful of times. The chain employs TRBV7-9 and TRBJ1-2; 10 nucleotides line up with TRBD1. CDR1 and CDR2 (germline): SEHNR, FQNEAQ (reference sequence). This CDR3 contains 15 residues. The V and J ends lost 2 bases and 5 bases, in that order; junction bases with no gene match: 5. The CDR3 DNA reads TGTGCCAGCAGCTTACCAGGACAGGGGGAGTATGGCTACACCTTC. Its translation: CASSLPGQGEYGYTF.

The chain has TRBV12-3 or TRBV12-4 and TRBJ1-1; D is possibly TRBD1 (5 bases). The CDR3 is 14 amino acids. The germline V and J ends were trimmed by 6 bases and 1 base, with 12 bases remaining between them. The CDR3 DNA follows: TGTGCCAGCAGAGCGGACACGCCGAACACTGAAGCTTTCTTT. Translation gives CASRADTPNTEAFF.

A note on this clonotype: A read error may account for a junction end that differs from germline. The chain links TRBV12-3 or TRBV12-4 to TRBJ2-3, with D unclear. This CDR3 has 12 amino acids. The CDR3 DNA reads TGTGCCAGCAGTTTTATAACAGATGCGCAGTATTTT. It yields the protein CASSFITDAQYF.

This clonotype was detected only a few times. The rearrangement links TRBV12-3 or TRBV12-4 to TRBJ1-1; a weak D match, TRBD1 (6 bases). This CDR3 comprises 14 residues. The germline V and J ends were trimmed by 2 bases and 4 bases, with 11 bases remaining between them. The CDR3 protein is CASSLKGEGTEAFF. The CDR3 DNA is TGTGCCAGCAGTTTAAAGGGGGAGGGCACTGAAGCTTTCTTT.

The J gene is TRBJ2-5, the V gene TRBV7-2, with a tentative D call TRBD2 (5 bases). CDR1 and CDR2 from the germline V gene are SGHTA and FQGNSA. Trimming stripped 5 bases from V and 0 bases from J, with 10 bases between. This CDR3 has 14 amino acids. This CDR3 reads CASSQERYQETQYF. CDR3 nucleotide sequence: TGTGCCAGCAGCCAAGAGCGGTACCAAGAGACCCAGTACTTC.

The chain uses TRBV11-2 and TRBJ2-3; 7 nucleotides agree with TRBD2. The V segment lost 1 base and the J segment 1 base; nucleotides outside the gene matches: 11. The CDR3 length is 18 residues. Germline assignment: CDR1 SGHAT and CDR2 FQNNGV. CDR3 loop: CASSLGFPSGYRTDTQYF. CDR3 nucleotide sequence: TGTGCCAGCAGCTTAGGATTCCCTAGCGGTTACCGCACAGATACGCAGTATTTT.

This clonotype turned up a few times. The rearrangement uses TRBV2 and TRBJ2-7; maybe TRBD2 (6 bases). The V end lost 2 bases, the J end lost 9 bases, and 17 bases lay between the germline ends. CDR3 length equals 14 residues. CDR1 is SNHLY and CDR2 is FYNNEI in the germline V gene. CDR3 DNA sequence: TGTGCCAGCAGTGAAAGCCTACCTCCGCGGGGGCAGTACTTC. It encodes CASSESLPPRGQYF.

The rearrangement joins TRBV5-1 to TRBJ1-2, with D tentatively TRBD1 (6 bases). The V gene's germline CDR1 is SGHRS and CDR2 YFSETQ. The CDR3 length is 15 residues. Between the trimmed V and J ends, which lost 0 bases and 4 bases, there was a span of 13 bases. The CDR3: CASSLGAGATYGYTF. For the CDR3, the DNA is TGCGCCAGCAGCTTGGGGGCAGGGGCCACCTATGGCTACACCTTC. The full variable domain, in which reference TRBV5-1 and TRBJ1-2 provide the parts outside the CDR3, is KAGVTQTPRYLIKTRGQQVTLSCSPISGHRSVSWYQQTPGQGLQFLFEYFSETQRNKGNFPGRFSGRQFSNSRSEMNVSTLELGDSALYLCASSLGAGATYGYTFGSGTRLTVV.